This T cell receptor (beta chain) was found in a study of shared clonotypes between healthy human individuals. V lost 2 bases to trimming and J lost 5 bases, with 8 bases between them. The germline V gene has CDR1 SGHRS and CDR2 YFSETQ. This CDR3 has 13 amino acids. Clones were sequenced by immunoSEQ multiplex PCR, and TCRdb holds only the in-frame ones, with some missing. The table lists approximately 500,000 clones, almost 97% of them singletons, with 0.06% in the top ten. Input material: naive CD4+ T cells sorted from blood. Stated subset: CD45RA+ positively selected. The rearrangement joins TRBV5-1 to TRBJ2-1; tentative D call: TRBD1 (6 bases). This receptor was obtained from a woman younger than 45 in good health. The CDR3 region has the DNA TGCGCCAGCAGCTTTCAGGGGAACAATGAGCAGTTCTTC. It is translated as CASSFQGNNEQFF.